These T cell receptor beta chains were read from a single sample in a study of T cells in Graves' hyperthyroidism and ophthalmopathy. TCRdb ran MiXCR on the multiplex PCR reads and lists one entry per CDR3 protein. The sample yields about 640,000 distinct CDR3 sequences, less than 25% seen once. The sequenced material came from blood. These TCRs come from a man aged 30 to 39 with Graves' ophthalmopathy. The CDR3 runs from the conserved cysteine through the conserved F or W. A D gene is named only where the DNA matches it firmly. Clone sizes are given selectively: once, few, many, or a class where the clone is expanded.

DNA: TGTGCCAGCAGCTTAGGCAATCGGGTACATAAAGAGACCCAGTACTTC
CDR3: CASSLGNRVHKETQYF
J: TRBJ2-5
D: -
V: TRBV13
size: few

DNA: TGTGCCAGCAGTCTACTTCCGGGACTAGCGTCCTACGAGCAGTACTTC
CDR3: CASSLLPGLASYEQYF
J: TRBJ2-7
D: TRBD2
V: TRBV28
size: few

DNA: TGCAGTGCTTTCACAGATACGCAGTATTTT
CDR3: CSAFTDTQYF
J: TRBJ2-3
D: -
V: TRBV20-1
size: few

DNA: TGTGCCAGTAGCACCAGGGACAGGGGGCCGACAGATACGCAGTATTTT
CDR3: CASSTRDRGPTDTQYF
J: TRBJ2-3
D: TRBD1
V: TRBV19
size: -

DNA: TGTGCCACCCTGTCAGGGATCAATCAGCCCCAGCATTTT
CDR3: CATLSGINQPQHF
J: TRBJ1-5
D: -
V: TRBV19
size: few

DNA: TGTGCCAGCAGGAGGGGCACTGAAGCTCTCTTT
CDR3: CASRRGTEALF
J: TRBJ1-1
D: -
V: TRBV28
size: few

DNA: TGCAGTGCTTCGATAGCGGATACGCAGTATTTT
CDR3: CSASIADTQYF
J: TRBJ2-3
D: -
V: TRBV20-1
size: few

DNA: TGTGCCAGCAGCGATCGGGAGCGCTCCTACAATGAGCAGTTCTTC
CDR3: CASSDRERSYNEQFF
J: TRBJ2-1
D: -
V: TRBV11-2
size: many

DNA: TGTGCCATCAGTGGAGCAGTGGAGAATCAGCCCCAGCATTTT
CDR3: CAISGAVENQPQHF
J: TRBJ1-5
D: -
V: TRBV10-3
size: once

DNA: TGCAGCGTTGCGGGGACAGGGGGCGGGGTAACCTACAATGAGCAGTTCTTC
CDR3: CSVAGTGGGVTYNEQFF
J: TRBJ2-1
D: TRBD1
V: TRBV29-1
size: -

DNA: TGCGCCAGCAGGGGGTTAGTCCCCAATGAGCAGTTCTTC
CDR3: CASRGLVPNEQFF
J: TRBJ2-1
D: -
V: TRBV5-1
size: few

DNA: TGTGCCAGCAGTGACCTCCTTCTAGCGGGAGTTTTCAATGAGCAGTTCTTC
CDR3: CASSDLLLAGVFNEQFF
J: TRBJ2-1
D: TRBD2
V: TRBV25-1
size: few

DNA: TGTGCCAGCTCAGCGGGGGTTAAGGGCACTGAAGCTTTCTTT
CDR3: CASSAGVKGTEAFF
J: TRBJ1-1
D: -
V: TRBV18
size: many

DNA: TGCGCCAGCAGCTTGGCGGGACCGGATTCACCCCTCCACTTT
CDR3: CASSLAGPDSPLHF
J: TRBJ1-6
D: -
V: TRBV5-1
size: -

DNA: TGTGCCAGCAGCTTAGAGGGGGGTAGACCGGGGGCGCCGGGTGGCTACACCTTC
CDR3: CASSLEGGRPGAPGGYTF
J: TRBJ1-2
D: -
V: TRBV7-2
size: -

DNA: TGTGCCAGCAGCGTAGGTGACGTCCTCCCTATGAGCTACACCTTC
CDR3: CASSVGDVLPMSYTF
J: TRBJ1-2
D: -
V: TRBV9
size: few

DNA: TGTGCCAGCAGTTCGGGGGGGCAGCAAGAGACCCAGTACTTC
CDR3: CASSSGGQQETQYF
J: TRBJ2-5
D: TRBD2
V: TRBV28
size: -

DNA: TGCGCCAGCAGCCAAGTCGGTGGGACTGAAGCTTTCTTT
CDR3: CASSQVGGTEAFF
J: TRBJ1-1
D: -
V: TRBV4-1
size: -

DNA: TGTGCCAGCTCACAAATACAGGAGTCGGGTGAGCAGTACTTC
CDR3: CASSQIQESGEQYF
J: TRBJ2-7
D: -
V: TRBV18
size: many

DNA: TGTGCCAGCAGTGTTGGACAGTTCCAAACTGAAGCTTTCTTT
CDR3: CASSVGQFQTEAFF
J: TRBJ1-1
D: -
V: TRBV2
size: many

DNA: TGTGCCTGGAGTCTCAGAGTAACCTACGAGCAGTACTTC
CDR3: CAWSLRVTYEQYF
J: TRBJ2-7
D: -
V: TRBV30
size: many

DNA: TGTGCCAGTAGTTTTCTCACAGGTAGGGGGTACAATGAGCAGTTCTTC
CDR3: CASSFLTGRGYNEQFF
J: TRBJ2-1
D: -
V: TRBV19
size: few

DNA: TGCAGCGTTGCTCCCTTTTGGGAAAGCACCGGGGAGCTGTTTTTT
CDR3: CSVAPFWESTGELFF
J: TRBJ2-2
D: -
V: TRBV29-1
size: few

DNA: TGCAGCTGGTCGGACAGGAGTACTGGAAACACCATATATTTT
CDR3: CSWSDRSTGNTIYF
J: TRBJ1-3
D: TRBD1
V: TRBV29-1
size: -

DNA: TGTGCCACCAGTGATCCCGGGGGGGGGATTCAAGAGACCCAGTACTTC
CDR3: CATSDPGGGIQETQYF
J: TRBJ2-5
D: TRBD2
V: TRBV24-1
size: -

DNA: TGTGCCTGGAGTGTAGGAGGGGGGATCTACGAGCAGTACTTC
CDR3: CAWSVGGGIYEQYF
J: TRBJ2-7
D: -
V: TRBV4-2
size: -

DNA: TGCAGCGTCGTTGGTCGGGGACTAGCGGGAGGGCCGGGGAATGAGCAGTTCTTC
CDR3: CSVVGRGLAGGPGNEQFF
J: TRBJ2-1
D: TRBD2
V: TRBV29-1
size: -

DNA: TGTGCCAGCAGCTCCAGGACAGAGACTGGAAACACCATATATTTT
CDR3: CASSSRTETGNTIYF
J: TRBJ1-3
D: -
V: TRBV11-2
size: few

DNA: TGTGCCAGCAGTCGCGGACAGGGGGCTATGAACGAGCAGTACTTC
CDR3: CASSRGQGAMNEQYF
J: TRBJ2-7
D: TRBD1
V: TRBV12-3/TRBV12-4
size: many

DNA: TGTGCCAGCAGCTTGGGGAGTGCAACTAATGAAAAACTGTTTTTT
CDR3: CASSLGSATNEKLFF
J: TRBJ1-4
D: -
V: TRBV7-9
size: few

DNA: TGCGCCAGCAGCCAAGAGTCTAAGAATTCACCCCTCCACTTT
CDR3: CASSQESKNSPLHF
J: TRBJ1-6
D: -
V: TRBV4-3
size: -

DNA: TGCGCCAGCAGCTGGAGGGACGGATACAATGAGCAGTTCTTC
CDR3: CASSWRDGYNEQFF
J: TRBJ2-1
D: -
V: TRBV5-1
size: -

DNA: TGTGCCACCAGCTTCCCGGGACTAGCGGGAGGGGGGAACAATGAGCAGTTCTTC
CDR3: CATSFPGLAGGGNNEQFF
J: TRBJ2-1
D: TRBD2
V: TRBV24-1
size: -

DNA: TGCAGTGCTAGAGATGCATCTGGCAGCTCCTACAATGAGCAGTTCTTC
CDR3: CSARDASGSSYNEQFF
J: TRBJ2-1
D: -
V: TRBV20-1
size: -

DNA: TGTGCCAGCAGGGGACTAGCGGGGAAAAATGAGCAGTTCTTC
CDR3: CASRGLAGKNEQFF
J: TRBJ2-1
D: TRBD2
V: TRBV27
size: once

DNA: TGCGCCAGCAGCCAAGGGCCATCCCCGCGGGGAGATACGCAGTATTTT
CDR3: CASSQGPSPRGDTQYF
J: TRBJ2-3
D: -
V: TRBV4-1
size: -

DNA: TGTGCCACCAGTGATACAGGGTTGGAGACCCAGTACTTC
CDR3: CATSDTGLETQYF
J: TRBJ2-5
D: -
V: TRBV24-1
size: few

DNA: TGTGCCAGCAGTTCTACAGGGGGACATGAAAAACTGTTTTTT
CDR3: CASSSTGGHEKLFF
J: TRBJ1-4
D: TRBD1
V: TRBV28
size: few

DNA: TGTGCCAGCAGCCCATCCGGAACTAGAAGGGGGCAGTACTTC
CDR3: CASSPSGTRRGQYF
J: TRBJ2-7
D: -
V: TRBV7-2
size: many

DNA: TGTGCCAGTAGTATTCCCGCCCGGACAGAGCCTAACTATGGCTACACCTTC
CDR3: CASSIPARTEPNYGYTF
J: TRBJ1-2
D: -
V: TRBV19
size: few

DNA: TGTGCCAGCAGCCCCACGGGAGCGGGAGGCTACGAGCAGTACTTC
CDR3: CASSPTGAGGYEQYF
J: TRBJ2-7
D: TRBD2
V: TRBV28
size: many

DNA: TGCGCCAGCAGCTTGGAGCCGACTCCCCTCAATGAGCAGTTCTTC
CDR3: CASSLEPTPLNEQFF
J: TRBJ2-1
D: -
V: TRBV5-1
size: -

DNA: TGTGCCAGCAGCGCAGGGGGCGAAACGACTGAAGCTTTCTTT
CDR3: CASSAGGETTEAFF
J: TRBJ1-1
D: TRBD1
V: TRBV11-1
size: -

DNA: TGTGCCAGCAGTGGCTGGCGGGAATTAAGCAACGAGCAGTACTTC
CDR3: CASSGWRELSNEQYF
J: TRBJ2-7
D: -
V: TRBV2
size: many

DNA: TGTGCCAGCAGTAAGGGACCTAGCTCCTACGAGCAGTACTTC
CDR3: CASSKGPSSYEQYF
J: TRBJ2-7
D: -
V: TRBV7-2
size: many

DNA: TGTGCCACCAGCAGAGGGGGAGGAGATGAGCAGTTCTTC
CDR3: CATSRGGGDEQFF
J: TRBJ2-1
D: -
V: TRBV15
size: -

DNA: TGTGCCAGCAGAAACCAAGGCCTGAGGTCGGATACGCAGTATTTT
CDR3: CASRNQGLRSDTQYF
J: TRBJ2-3
D: -
V: TRBV5-6
size: many

DNA: TGTGCCAGCAGTTTAAAGGAGAAACAGGGGGTTTTGTACGAGCAGTACTTC
CDR3: CASSLKEKQGVLYEQYF
J: TRBJ2-7
D: TRBD1
V: TRBV28
size: few

DNA: TGTGCCGTGGGTGGGGACAGTTCCTACGAGCAGTACTTC
CDR3: CAVGGDSSYEQYF
J: TRBJ2-7
D: TRBD1
V: TRBV10-3
size: many

DNA: TGTGCCAGCTCTAATTGGGCTAGCGGAACAGATACGCAGTATTTT
CDR3: CASSNWASGTDTQYF
J: TRBJ2-3
D: TRBD2
V: TRBV2
size: -

DNA: TGTGCCAGCAGCTCCGGGACTAGCGGGAGGGCCTACGAGCAGTACTTC
CDR3: CASSSGTSGRAYEQYF
J: TRBJ2-7
D: TRBD2
V: TRBV7-2
size: many

DNA: TGTGCCAGCAGAGGAGGCGGGAGCCCCAATGAGCAGTTCTTC
CDR3: CASRGGGSPNEQFF
J: TRBJ2-1
D: TRBD2
V: TRBV6-2/TRBV6-3
size: few

DNA: TGCGCCAGCAGCCAAGAGGGCGGCAGAAACAATCAGCCCCAGCATTTT
CDR3: CASSQEGGRNNQPQHF
J: TRBJ1-5
D: -
V: TRBV4-1
size: -

DNA: TGCAGTGCTAGGATTCTAGCGGCAGGGGACTACAATGAGCAGTTCTTC
CDR3: CSARILAAGDYNEQFF
J: TRBJ2-1
D: -
V: TRBV20-1
size: -

DNA: TGTGCCAGCAGCTTAGGTAGCGGGACAGGGGGCTATAATGAGCAGTTCTTC
CDR3: CASSLGSGTGGYNEQFF
J: TRBJ2-1
D: TRBD1
V: TRBV11-2
size: few